Listed below are T cell receptor beta chains from one sample, sequenced in a study of cytomegalovirus exposure and HLA in healthy donors. Profiling relied on immunoSEQ multiplex PCR, and the TCRdb table lists in-frame clones only, not all of them. The repertoire holds fewer than 200,000 clones, with around 90% as singletons. Sequenced input: PBMCs. All receptors derive from a woman aged 30 to 39 in good health and CMV-seronegative. The conserved cysteine and the conserved F or W are not part of the CDR3 here.

V	J	CDR3
TRBV18	TRBJ2-7	ASSPAGGYEQY
TRBV6-5	TRBJ1-6	ASTGRVDSPLH
TRBV4-1	TRBJ2-4	ASSLAGLAKNIQY
TRBV27	TRBJ2-7	ASSLGAGPEQY
TRBV7-8	TRBJ1-5	ASSLGGGGYQPQH
TRBV19	TRBJ1-5	ASRRGGRNGYQPQH
TRBV11-2	TRBJ2-6	ASSLTLNSNVLT
TRBV7-9	TRBJ2-5	ASSHDREETQY
TRBV5-1	TRBJ2-1	ASSKRQSWNEQF
TRBV7-8	TRBJ1-4	ASSPSQTATNEKLF
TRBV12-5	TRBJ1-2	ASAPSGAWGYT
TRBV7-9	TRBJ1-1	ASSRLEGSETEAF
TRBV28	TRBJ2-7	ASSEGQNYEQY
TRBV27	TRBJ2-7	ASSSRGRSSYEQY
TRBV5-1	TRBJ2-7	ASSLAPGTRGSKGSYEQY
TRBV5-1	TRBJ1-2	ASSLDGDYGYT
TRBV10-3	TRBJ2-1	AISEGQGVAYNEQF
TRBV18	TRBJ1-4	ASQTRQGDEKLF
TRBV6-1	TRBJ2-5	ASSDGSAFQETQY
TRBV7-2	TRBJ1-5	ASSLTTGGKRNQPQH
TRBV11-2	TRBJ2-7	ASSPPTGGKYEQY
TRBV5-1	TRBJ1-1	ASSWDLGGTEAF
TRBV9	TRBJ2-7	ASSVGTSGAYEQY
TRBV9	TRBJ2-5	ASSATSGQETQY
TRBV29-1	TRBJ1-2	SVIEQGADYGYT
TRBV28	TRBJ1-2	ASSEQWTPVTYGYT
TRBV11-2	TRBJ1-2	ASSSTQGQDGYT
TRBV28	TRBJ1-3	ASSFGGGNTIY
TRBV25-1	TRBJ2-3	ASSEYGRGGARDTQY
TRBV15	TRBJ1-5	ATSRGAGQPQH
TRBV7-9	TRBJ2-7	ASSSTGTTYEQY
TRBV9	TRBJ2-1	ASSVETRANEQF
TRBV5-1	TRBJ2-3	ASSLDSGTSGRARTDTQY
TRBV6-6	TRBJ1-2	ASSYPDRSLYGYT
TRBV10-2	TRBJ1-5	ASSLIGTGDQPQH
TRBV5-5	TRBJ1-3	ASSLGGAGNTIY
TRBV6-5	TRBJ2-7	ASSYSPSWSSYEQY
TRBV7-2	TRBJ1-2	ASSPPGAGGGYT
TRBV19	TRBJ2-7	ASVAGTGTYEQY
TRBV7-7	TRBJ2-7	ASSPSAGNEQY
TRBV7-8	TRBJ2-5	ASSTPQGLIGETQY
TRBV18	TRBJ2-1	ASSFLVSSYNEQF